One sample yielded the 18 T cell receptor beta chains listed below, sequenced in a study of cytomegalovirus exposure and HLA in healthy donors. The PCR made use of 60 Vbeta and 13 Jbeta primers. The assay was immunoSEQ multiplex PCR, and TCRdb's table has in-frame clones only and misses some. In the table there are 180,000 or so clones, approximately 67% of which are singletons. Sequenced sample: PBMCs. These receptors came from a man aged 40-49 years in good health and CMV-seronegative.

This chain joins TRBV4-2 and TRBJ1-1; 8 bases fit TRBD1. The ends lost 0 bases at V and 4 bases at J; junction bases unmatched: 7. CDR3 length: 16 residues. The germline V gene encodes CDR1 LGHNA and CDR2 YNFKEQ. CDR3 sequence: CASSQDQGAGVTEAFF. CDR3 DNA: TGTGCCAGCAGCCAAGACCAGGGGGCTGGGGTCACTGAAGCTTTCTTT.

This chain joins TRBV6-6 and TRBJ2-7, with D maybe TRBD2 (6 bases). Germline V gene data show CDR1 as MNHNY and CDR2 as SVGAGI (reference sequence). The CDR3 is 14 amino acids. Trimming left V 8 bases short and J 3 bases short, with 17 bases between. The CDR3 DNA follows: TGTGCCAGCGGGGACTCCGGGAGAGACTACGAGCAGTACTTC. This gives the protein CASGDSGRDYEQYF.

This clone has just one count. The V and J genes are TRBV7-9 and TRBJ1-6, with D possibly matching TRBD1 (6 bases). Germline CDR1 SEHNR, CDR2 FQNEAQ (reference sequence). The CDR3 has 16 amino acids. V dropped 4 bases and J dropped 7 bases, with 17 bases sitting between them. The CDR3 sequence: CASSSGHMKWNSPLHF. The CDR3 DNA follows: TGTGCCAGCAGCTCGGGACACATGAAGTGGAATTCACCCCTCCACTTT.

The genes are TRBV7-3 and TRBJ2-5; 11 bases fit TRBD2. V shed 1 base, J shed 13 bases, and the junction held 8 bases outside the gene matches. The CDR3 is made up of 14 amino acids. Germline V gives CDR1 SGHTA, CDR2 FQGTGA. The CDR3 DNA is TGTGCCAGCAGCTTAATGCCGACTAGCGGGGTTCTGTACTTC. This gives the protein CASSLMPTSGVLYF.

There are a few counts of this clone. The chain couples TRBV6-1 to TRBJ1-5; 7 nucleotides line up with TRBD1. Germline values: CDR1 MNHNS, CDR2 SASEGT. This CDR3 contains 15 residues. V lost 3 bases, J lost 2 bases, and 4 bases stayed unmatched. Written as DNA, the CDR3 is TGTGCCAGCAGTGATGGGACAGTGGGCAATCAGCCCCAGCATTTT. This sequence encodes CASSDGTVGNQPQHF.

The genes are TRBV30 and TRBJ2-7; 7 bases line up with TRBD1. Trimming at V came to 5 bases and at J to 5 bases, leaving 3 bases not matched to a gene. This CDR3 spans 11 amino acids. Germline assignment: CDR1 GTSNPN and CDR2 SVGIG (reference sequence). CDR3 region: CAWAGTDEQYF. In DNA form, the CDR3 reads TGTGCCTGGGCCGGGACAGACGAGCAGTACTTC.

The rearrangement joins TRBV5-6 to TRBJ1-1, with 10 bases that match TRBD1. The germline CDR1 and CDR2 sequences are SGHDT and YYEEEE. J gave up 3 bases and V 4 bases, and 9 bases lay outside the gene matches. The CDR3 is 16 residues long. The CDR3 DNA is TGTGCCAGCAGCCCTTGGGACAGGGGAACCTACACTGAAGCTTTCTTT. This gives the protein CASSPWDRGTYTEAFF.

This clone has just a few counts. CDR3: CASTRGGPRLNSPLHF. CDR3 nucleotides: TGTGCCAGCACCCGAGGAGGGCCGCGCTTGAATTCACCCCTCCACTTT. The chain employs TRBV2 and TRBJ1-6; D unclear. V dropped 7 bases and J dropped 7 bases, with 20 bases sitting between them. The germline V gene has CDR1 SNHLY and CDR2 FYNNEI. The CDR3 loop spans 16 amino acids.

This chain joins TRBV6-4 and TRBJ1-1, with 8 nucleotides matching TRBD1. V shed 7 bases and J 5 bases; nucleotides not matched to a gene: 6. Germline V gene sequence: CDR1 MRHNA, CDR2 SNTAGT. The CDR3 loop spans 13 amino acids. CDR3 amino acids: CASKGQGDTEAFF. The DNA of the CDR3 is TGTGCCAGCAAAGGACAGGGAGATACTGAAGCTTTCTTT.

The chain joins TRBV27 to TRBJ2-2; 10 bases match TRBD2. Germline-derived CDR1 and CDR2 are MNHEY and SMNVEV (reference sequence). This CDR3 region has 13 residues. The ends lost 7 bases at V and 7 bases at J; junction bases unmatched: 3. The CDR3 sequence is CASKLAGNGELFF. CDR3 nucleotides: TGTGCCAGCAAACTAGCGGGGAACGGGGAGCTGTTTTTT.

The sample holds a few counts of this clone. J is TRBJ2-3 and V is TRBV5-1, with 10 bases identical to TRBD1. The CDR3 consists of 16 residues. With V trimmed by 4 bases and J by 2 bases, 7 bases remained unmatched. The germline gives CDR1 SGHRS, CDR2 YFSETQ. The CDR3 loop is CASSPRTGGDTDTQYF. In nucleotides, the CDR3 is TGCGCCAGCAGCCCCCGGACAGGGGGAGACACAGATACGCAGTATTTT.

In this sample, this clone turned up a few times. The chain combines TRBV2 with TRBJ1-2, with D tentatively TRBD1 (5 bases). From germline, CDR1 is SNHLY and CDR2 FYNNEI. This CDR3 region has 12 residues. V lost 4 bases and J lost 4, with 7 bases in between. The CDR3 nucleotides read TGTGCCAGCAGTGGACAGATCTATGGCTACACCTTC. Protein product: CASSGQIYGYTF. Full variable domain (remainder filled in from reference TRBV2 and TRBJ1-2): EPEVTQTPSHQVTQMGQEVILRCVPISNHLYFYWYRQILGQKVEFLVSFYNNEISEKSEIFDDQFSVERPDGSNFTLKIRSTKLEDSAMYFCASSGQIYGYTFGSGTRLTVV.

V gene TRBV5-6 combines with J gene TRBJ2-1; no clear D gene. Looked up from germline, CDR1 is SGHDT and CDR2 is YYEEEE. The CDR3 contains 12 residues. Trimming cost V 2 bases and J 9 bases, with 9 bases left between them. The CDR3 DNA sequence: TGTGCCAGCAGCTTACTTGCCGGTGAGCAGTTCTTC. Protein sequence: CASSLLAGEQFF.

This clone was recorded only once. The rearrangement joins TRBV5-4 to TRBJ1-2; 8 bases line up with TRBD1. The germline V gene has CDR1 SGHNT and CDR2 YYREEE (reference sequence). CDR3 length: 13 amino acids. J gave up 4 bases and V 4 bases, and 3 bases lay outside the gene matches. CDR3 DNA: TGTGCCAGCAGCCCCGGACAGGGCTATGGCTACACCTTC. Residues: CASSPGQGYGYTF.

The chain recombines TRBV5-4 with TRBJ2-2, with 14 bases fitting TRBD2. The ends lost 0 bases at V and 6 bases at J; junction bases unmatched: 1. The CDR3 is made up of 16 amino acids. Germline values: CDR1 SGHNT, CDR2 YYREEE (reference sequence). The DNA for the CDR3 is TGTGCCAGCAGCTTGGAGACTAGCGGGAGGGCCGGGGAGCTGTTTTTT. Residues: CASSLETSGRAGELFF. Looking up the rest from reference TRBV5-4 and TRBJ2-2 gives the full variable domain: ETGVTQSPTHLIKTRGQQVTLRCSSQSGHNTVSWYQQALGQGPQFIFQYYREEENGRGNFPPRFSGLQFPNYSSELNVNALELDDSALYLCASSLETSGRAGELFFGEGSRLTVL.

Points on this clone: Within the sample, other DNA sequences also encode this same CDR3. The V and J genes are TRBV29-1 and TRBJ1-2, with D possibly TRBD1 on 5 matching bases. The CDR3 spans 13 residues. The germline V gene encodes CDR1 SQVTM and CDR2 ANQGSEA. Trimming shortened V by 2 bases and J by 8 bases, and 15 bases separated the two germline ends. The CDR3 protein is CSVEPNPDSGYTF. The CDR3 DNA follows: TGCAGCGTTGAACCCAACCCTGACAGCGGCTACACCTTC.

V is TRBV4-2 and J is TRBJ1-2; TRBD1 aligns across 7 bases. This CDR3 region has 15 residues. V dropped 2 bases and J dropped 4; count of bases not matched to a gene: 7. CDR1 LGHNA and CDR2 YNFKEQ come from the germline V gene. Written as DNA, the CDR3 is TGTGCCAGCAGCCAACTCGCAGGGGGAGGCTATGGCTACACCTTC. Protein sequence: CASSQLAGGGYGYTF.

Remarks on this clone: Other nucleotide sequences from this sample produce the same CDR3. J is TRBJ1-1 and V is TRBV29-1; no definite D call. Per germline, CDR1 SQVTM and CDR2 ANQGSEA. The CDR3 sequence is 13 residues long. V was clipped by 3 bases and J by 3 bases, with 11 bases between them. The CDR3 sequence is CSVDPMGDTEAFF. DNA of the CDR3: TGCAGCGTTGACCCCATGGGAGACACTGAAGCTTTCTTT.